This TCR beta chain was found in a study of blood T cell repertoires in COVID-19. Study as a whole: Both acute and convalescent COVID-19 samples were obtained from the United States, Italy and Spain. The cDNA or gDNA used as material had been derived from T cells, B-cell-depleted T cells, or PBMCs.

In the authors' workflow: Amplification of reference gene primers provided the estimated nucleated cell counts. The assay was immunoSEQ multiplex PCR, and TCRdb's table has in-frame clones only and misses some. D and trimming were read from the DNA, whereas the V and J calls and clone size are those reported in that table. The profile covers roughly 270,000 clones, with approximately 88% appearing a single time and 9.4% taken by the ten largest. The V segment lost 0 bases and the J segment 4 bases; nucleotides outside the gene matches: 7. There are 17 residues in the CDR3. Germline lookup yields CDR1 KGHSH and CDR2 LQKENI.

This clonotype was obtained from a man aged 18 to 30 with active or convalescent COVID-19. Sequenced input: peripheral blood. This chain joins TRBV18 and TRBJ2-2; 8 nucleotides line up with TRBD2. The CDR3 region has the DNA TGTGCCAGCTCACCACCGACCGGGGGGGCCGGCACCGGGGAGCTGTTTTTT. The encoded protein is CASSPPTGGAGTGELFF. The full variable domain, with the rest looked up from reference TRBV18 and TRBJ2-2, is NAGVMQNPRHLVRRRGQEARLRCSPMKGHSHVYWYRQLPEEGLKFMVYLQKENIIDESGMPKERFSAEFPKEGPSILRIQQVVRGDSAAYFCASSPPTGGAGTGELFFGEGSRLTVL.